The 18 T cell receptor beta chains below all came from one sample that was sequenced in a study of T cell clonality in common variable immunodeficiency. Using immunoSEQ multiplex PCR, the repertoire was profiled, and TCRdb retains in-frame clones only, with some absent. The counts give around 81,000 clones, none of them seen only once; around 0.87% is held by the top ten. Sequenced input: peripheral blood mononuclear cells. The receptors shown here come from a person between 18 and 69 years old in good health.

In this sample, this clone turned up many times. The CDR3 DNA, read in part, is TGTGCCAGCAGTAACGACAGGGGCTGGAATTCACCC. Translation gives CASSNDRGWNSP. The whole CDR3 protein is CASSNDRGWNSPLHF. The V gene is TRBV6-2 or TRBV6-3, the J gene TRBJ1-6, with 8 bases lining up with TRBD1. The read ends 3 residues early relative to the CDR3; the germline J gene fills the gap. CDR3 length: 15 amino acids. V was pared by 5 bases and J by 7 bases, with 7 bases of the junction left unmatched. Germline CDR1 reads MNHEY; CDR2 reads SVGEGT.

This clone was seen ten or more times. The read ends 3 residues shy of where the CDR3 ends; the end is completed using the germline J gene. The J gene is TRBJ2-1, the V gene TRBV28, with 10 bases that match TRBD2. V shed 5 bases, J shed 9 bases, and the junction held 13 bases outside the gene matches. The CDR3 loop spans 16 amino acids. Per the germline V gene, CDR1 is MDHEN and CDR2 is SYDVKM. The DNA read from the CDR3 is TGTGCCAGCAGTATCCCCCCGGGACTAGCGAACCCTGAG. It codes for CASSIPPGLANPE. The complete CDR3 sequence is CASSIPPGLANPEQFF.

This clone was observed many times. The CDR3 extends 3 residues past the end of the read, so its final part is completed from the germline J gene. This chain links TRBV19 with TRBJ2-7; D may be TRBD1 (5 bases). V dropped 4 bases and J dropped 2 bases, with 12 bases sitting between them. Germline V gene data show CDR1 as LNHDA and CDR2 as SQIVND (reference sequence). CDR3 size: 14 residues. The chain's CDR3 is CASSTVTVAYEQYF. Partial CDR3 DNA: TGTGCCAGTAGTACAGTGACAGTTGCCTACGAG. The variable domain in full, completed from reference TRBV19 and TRBJ2-7, reads DGGITQSPKYLFRKEGQNVTLSCEQNLNHDAMYWYRQDPGQGLRLIYYSQIVNDFQKGDIAEGYSVSREKKESFPLTVTSAQKNPTAFYLCASSTVTVAYEQYFGPGTRLTVT.

This clone was picked up many times. With the read ending 3 residues before the CDR3 end, the germline J gene is used to fill in that end. This rearrangement joins TRBV7-2 to TRBJ1-5; possible D gene TRBD1, 6 bases. The CDR3 contains 15 residues. Trimming took off 0 bases at V and 5 bases at J, with 11 bases between the two ends. Germline assignment: CDR1 SGHTA and CDR2 FQGNSA. CDR3 region: CASSLASRGDQPQHF. CDR3 DNA (partial): TGTGCCAGCAGCTTAGCGAGCAGGGGCGATCAGCCC.

This clone was picked up many times. The read ends 3 residues shy of where the CDR3 ends; the end is completed using the germline J gene. The J gene is TRBJ2-1, the V gene TRBV29-1; 9 bases fit TRBD2. Germline-derived CDR1 and CDR2 are SQVTM and ANQGSEA. After removal of 4 bases from V and 6 bases from J, the junction contained 10 bases not matched to a gene. This CDR3 spans 15 amino acids. The CDR3 here is CSVGQAGGPRNEQFF. The CDR3 DNA, read in part, is TGCAGCGTTGGGCAGGCGGGAGGGCCTCGCAATGAG.

This clone was picked up many times. CDR3 bases read: TGTGCCAGCAGCTTGGATCTTACATCGAACACCGGGGAG. Its translation: CASSLDLTSNTGE. The full CDR3 sequence reads CASSLDLTSNTGELFF. The gene calls are TRBV5-4 and TRBJ2-2; the D is unclear. The read gets to within 3 residues of the CDR3 end, and the germline J gene fills in the rest. Trimming took off 0 bases at V and 0 bases at J, with 9 bases between the two ends. The CDR3 length is 16 residues. CDR1 and CDR2 from the germline V gene are SGHNT and YYREEE (reference sequence).

This clone has at least ten counts. The observed sequence ends 3 residues before the CDR3 terminus, with the missing tail filled in from the germline J gene. V usage is TRBV20-1 and J usage is TRBJ2-2, with 9 bases that match TRBD2. CDR1 is DFQATT, CDR2 SNEGSKA, per germline (reference sequence). The CDR3 is made up of 16 amino acids. V lost 0 bases and J lost 3; bases outside the gene matches: 5. CDR3 loop: CSARDLSGRDTGELFF. The sequenced CDR3 bases are TGCAGTGCTAGAGATCTTAGCGGGAGAGACACCGGGGAG.

This clone was observed many times. The CDR3 extends 3 residues past the end of the read, so its final part is completed from the germline J gene. This chain uses TRBV30 with TRBJ2-3, with 10 bases fitting TRBD2. With 6 bases clipped from V and 1 base from J, the junction kept 4 bases outside the gene matches. The CDR3 contains 14 residues. Per the germline V gene, CDR1 is GTSNPN and CDR2 is SVGIG (reference sequence). Incomplete CDR3 DNA: TGTGCCTGTTCTAGCGGGAGTGGCACAGATACG. Its protein is CACSSGSGTDT. The complete CDR3 sequence is CACSSGSGTDTQYF.

This clone was detected many times. The read falls 3 residues short of the CDR3 end, and the missing part is taken from the germline J gene. The chain has TRBV18 and TRBJ1-5; 10 bases map to TRBD1. This CDR3 spans 14 amino acids. After removal of 4 bases from V and 5 bases from J, the junction contained 2 bases not matched to a gene. From germline, CDR1 is KGHSH and CDR2 LQKENI. The CDR3 DNA, read in part, is TGTGCCAGCTCACTGGGACAGGGGTATCAGCCC. Translating it yields CASSLGQGYQP. The full CDR3 sequence reads CASSLGQGYQPQHF. Together with reference TRBV18 and TRBJ1-5, the CDR3 gives the full variable domain: NAGVMQNPRHLVRRRGQEARLRCSPMKGHSHVYWYRQLPEEGLKFMVYLQKENIIDESGMPKERFSAEFPKEGPSILRIQQVVRGDSAAYFCASSLGQGYQPQHFGDGTRLSIL.

This clone was detected many times. The read terminates 3 residues ahead of where the CDR3 ends, so the germline J gene completes it. This chain uses TRBV20-1 with TRBJ1-2; 10 bases match TRBD1. The V and J ends lost 4 bases and 3 bases, in that order; junction bases with no gene match: 8. This CDR3 has 15 residues. The germline gives CDR1 DFQATT, CDR2 SNEGSKA (reference sequence). The sequenced part of the CDR3 DNA is TGCAGTGCTACTCCTCGGACAGGGGGTGACTATGGC. This codes for CSATPRTGGDYG. The complete CDR3 reads CSATPRTGGDYGYTF.

This clone occurred many times. The CDR3 end is not reached by the read, which stops 3 residues before it; the germline J gene fills it in. The chain carries TRBV19 and TRBJ1-5; D possibly corresponds to TRBD1 (5 bases). The CDR3 is 12 residues long. With 10 bases removed from V and 4 bases from J, the gap between germline ends came to 11 bases. The germline V gene encodes CDR1 LNHDA and CDR2 SQIVND (reference sequence). The sequenced CDR3 bases are TGTGCCACACAGGACCCAAATCAGCCC. Residues: CATQDPNQP. In full, the CDR3 is CATQDPNQPQHF.

This clone was recorded many times. The missing CDR3 end, 3 residues past where the read stops, is filled in from the germline J gene. V and J are TRBV19 and TRBJ2-7; tentative D call: TRBD2 (6 bases). V shed 6 bases and J shed 6 bases, with 18 bases lying between them. Germline V CDR1 and CDR2: LNHDA, SQIVND (reference sequence). The CDR3 spans 14 residues. The CDR3 DNA, read in part, is TGTGCCAGTAGGACCGCCGGGGGTGAAGGCGAG. It specifies CASRTAGGEGE. The entire CDR3 protein reads CASRTAGGEGEQYF.

This clone was counted ten times or more. The CDR3 end lies 3 residues beyond the end of the read and is filled in from the germline J gene. The genes are TRBV10-3 and TRBJ2-7; 13 bases agree with TRBD2. The V gene end was trimmed by 0 bases and the J gene end by 6 bases; junction bases not matched to a gene: 2. The CDR3 contains 15 residues. Germline CDR1 is ENHRY and CDR2 is SYGVKD. The CDR3 loop is CAISESRLAGGEQYF. The DNA read from the CDR3 is TGTGCCATCAGTGAGTCGAGACTAGCGGGAGGCGAG.

Turning to this clone: Coverage ceases 3 residues before the CDR3 finishes, and the germline J gene fills in the end. The chain carries TRBV7-2 and TRBJ1-2; 9 bases line up with TRBD1. Germline CDR1 SGHTA, CDR2 FQGNSA. The CDR3 length is 15 residues. Here the CDR3 reads CASSLRGPGQGSYTF. CDR3 DNA, as far as it was read: TGTGCCAGCAGCTTAAGGGGACCGGGACAGGGAAGC.

There are many counts of this clone. CDR3 DNA (partial): TGTGCCAGTAGTACCAGAACAGATACG. Protein product: CASSTRTDT. The CDR3 reads in full as CASSTRTDTQYF. The chain joins TRBV19 to TRBJ2-3; D uncertain. The sequence runs out 3 residues before the end of the CDR3; the remainder is reconstructed from the germline J gene. The V gene lost 4 bases and the J gene lost 3 bases, with 5 bases spanning the gap. This CDR3 comprises 12 residues. CDR1 is LNHDA, CDR2 SQIVND, per germline (reference sequence).

This clone was found a few times. The read finishes 3 residues shy of the CDR3 end, and the germline J gene is used to complete it. V usage is TRBV20-1 and J usage is TRBJ1-5; the match to TRBD1 covers 7 bases. V gave up 3 bases and J gave up 4 bases; unmatched junction bases: 0. Germline V gives CDR1 DFQATT, CDR2 SNEGSKA (reference sequence). This CDR3 is built from 12 residues. CDR3: CSASRGNQPQHF. The CDR3 DNA, read in part, is TGCAGTGCTAGCAGGGGGAATCAGCCC.

This clone was detected ten times or more. The sequence runs out 3 residues before the end of the CDR3; the remainder is reconstructed from the germline J gene. This chain uses TRBV14 with TRBJ2-2; D unresolved. The germline gives CDR1 SGHDN, CDR2 FVKESK. Between the trimmed V and J ends, which lost 0 bases and 3 bases, there was a span of 8 bases. This CDR3 region has 15 residues. The CDR3 DNA, read in part, is TGTGCCAGCAGCCAAGAAGTTCCAGACACCGGGGAG. This encodes CASSQEVPDTGE. The whole CDR3 region reads CASSQEVPDTGELFF.

This clone occurred many times. The CDR3 DNA, read in part, is TGTGCCAGCTCACCACCGACAGGGACCTACGAG. It encodes CASSPPTGTYE. The entire CDR3 is CASSPPTGTYEQYF. The chain uses TRBV18 and TRBJ2-7, with TRBD1 matching over 7 bases. Read coverage stops 3 residues before the CDR3 terminus; the germline J gene supplies the remainder. The V segment lost 0 bases and the J segment 2 bases; nucleotides outside the gene matches: 1. CDR1 KGHSH and CDR2 LQKENI come from the germline V gene. The CDR3 contains 14 residues.